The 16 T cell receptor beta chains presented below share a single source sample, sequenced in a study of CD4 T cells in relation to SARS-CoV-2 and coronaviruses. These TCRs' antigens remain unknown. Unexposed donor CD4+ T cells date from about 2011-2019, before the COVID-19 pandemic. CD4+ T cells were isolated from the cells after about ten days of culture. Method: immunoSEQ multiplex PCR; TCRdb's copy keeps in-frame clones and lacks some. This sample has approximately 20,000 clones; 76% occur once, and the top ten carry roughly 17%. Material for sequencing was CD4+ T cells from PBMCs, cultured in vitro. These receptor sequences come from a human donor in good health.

CDR3 amino acids: CASSLDRETQYF. The CDR3 DNA sequence: TGTGCCAGCAGCTTGGACCGAGAGACCCAGTACTTC. The chain recombines TRBV5-8 with TRBJ2-5, with D hard to call. The germline V and J ends were trimmed by 0 bases and 4 bases, with 4 bases remaining between them. This CDR3 spans 12 amino acids. Germline-derived CDR1 and CDR2 are SGHTS and YDEGEE.

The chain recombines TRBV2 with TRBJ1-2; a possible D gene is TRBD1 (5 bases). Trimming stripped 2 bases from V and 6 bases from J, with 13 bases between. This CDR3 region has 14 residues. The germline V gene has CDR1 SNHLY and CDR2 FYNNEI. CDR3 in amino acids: CASSEMGRGNGYTF. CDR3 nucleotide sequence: TGTGCCAGCAGTGAAATGGGGCGGGGTAATGGCTACACCTTC.

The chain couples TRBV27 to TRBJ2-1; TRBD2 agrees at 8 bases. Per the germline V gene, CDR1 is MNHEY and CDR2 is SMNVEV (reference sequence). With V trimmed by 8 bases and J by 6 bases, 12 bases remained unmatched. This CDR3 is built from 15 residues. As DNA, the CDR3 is TGTGCCAGCTACGGGGTAGCGGGAAGGGGCAATGAGCAGTTCTTC. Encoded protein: CASYGVAGRGNEQFF.

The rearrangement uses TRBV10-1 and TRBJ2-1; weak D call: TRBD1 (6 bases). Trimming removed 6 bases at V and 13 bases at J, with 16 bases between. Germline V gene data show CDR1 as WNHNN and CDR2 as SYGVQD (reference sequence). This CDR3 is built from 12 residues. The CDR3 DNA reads TGCGCCAGCAGCGCTTCCGACAGGCCCCAGTTCTTC. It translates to CASSASDRPQFF.

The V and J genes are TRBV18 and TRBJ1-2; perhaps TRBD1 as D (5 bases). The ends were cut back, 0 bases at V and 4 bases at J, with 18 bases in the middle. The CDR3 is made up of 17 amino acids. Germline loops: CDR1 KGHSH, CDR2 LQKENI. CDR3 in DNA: TGTGCCAGCTCACCACCGCTTTCGGCCCAGGGTTCCTATGGCTACACCTTC. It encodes CASSPPLSAQGSYGYTF.

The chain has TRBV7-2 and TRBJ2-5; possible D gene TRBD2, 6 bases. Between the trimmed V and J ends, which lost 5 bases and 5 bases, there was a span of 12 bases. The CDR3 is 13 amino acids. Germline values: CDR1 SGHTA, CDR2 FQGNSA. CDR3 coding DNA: TGTGCCAGCAGCCTCTCTGGAGGGGAGACCCAGTACTTC. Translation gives CASSLSGGETQYF. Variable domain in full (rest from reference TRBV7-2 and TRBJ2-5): GAGVSQSPSNKVTEKGKDVELRCDPISGHTALYWYRQSLGQGLEFLIYFQGNSAPDKSGLPSDRFSAERTGGSVSTLTIQRTQQEDSAVYLCASSLSGGETQYFGPGTRLLVL.

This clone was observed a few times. The chain's CDR3 is CASSLEQGAGELFF. The DNA of the CDR3 is TGTGCCAGCAGCTTAGAACAGGGCGCCGGGGAGCTGTTTTTT. The rearrangement links TRBV7-2 to TRBJ2-2, with D tentatively TRBD1 (6 bases). This CDR3 is 14 amino acids long. Germline V gene sequence: CDR1 SGHTA, CDR2 FQGNSA. The V gene lost 1 base and the J gene lost 6 bases, with 9 bases spanning the gap.

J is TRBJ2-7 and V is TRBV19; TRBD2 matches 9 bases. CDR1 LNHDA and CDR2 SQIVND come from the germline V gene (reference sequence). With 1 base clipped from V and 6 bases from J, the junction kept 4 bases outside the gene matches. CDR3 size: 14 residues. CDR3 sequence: CASSIASGNFEQYF. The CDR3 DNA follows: TGTGCCAGTAGTATAGCTAGCGGGAACTTCGAGCAGTACTTC.

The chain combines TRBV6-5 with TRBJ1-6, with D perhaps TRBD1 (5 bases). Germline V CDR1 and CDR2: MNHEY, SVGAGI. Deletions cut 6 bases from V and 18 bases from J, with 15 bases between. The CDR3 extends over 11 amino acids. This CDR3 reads CASSLDSTPHF. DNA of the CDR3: TGTGCCAGCAGCCTTGACAGTACTCCCCACTTT.

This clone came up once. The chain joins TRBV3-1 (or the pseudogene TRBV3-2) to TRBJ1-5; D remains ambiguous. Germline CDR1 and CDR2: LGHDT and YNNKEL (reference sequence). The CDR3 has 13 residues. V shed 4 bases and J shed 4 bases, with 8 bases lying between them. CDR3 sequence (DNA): TGTGCCAGCAGCCTGAGAAGGAATCAGCCCCAGCATTTT. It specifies CASSLRRNQPQHF.

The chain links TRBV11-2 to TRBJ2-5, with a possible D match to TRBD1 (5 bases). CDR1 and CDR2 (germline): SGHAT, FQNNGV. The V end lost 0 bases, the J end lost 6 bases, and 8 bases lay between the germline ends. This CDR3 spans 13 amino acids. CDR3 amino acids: CASSLDRQKTQYF. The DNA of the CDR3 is TGTGCCAGCAGCTTAGATCGACAGAAGACCCAGTACTTC.

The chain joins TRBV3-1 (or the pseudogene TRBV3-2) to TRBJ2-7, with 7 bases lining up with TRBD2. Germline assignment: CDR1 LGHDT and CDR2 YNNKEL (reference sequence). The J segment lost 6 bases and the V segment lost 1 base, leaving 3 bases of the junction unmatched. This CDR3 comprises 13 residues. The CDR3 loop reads CASSQGEGREQYF. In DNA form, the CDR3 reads TGTGCCAGCAGCCAAGGGGAGGGGCGCGAGCAGTACTTC.

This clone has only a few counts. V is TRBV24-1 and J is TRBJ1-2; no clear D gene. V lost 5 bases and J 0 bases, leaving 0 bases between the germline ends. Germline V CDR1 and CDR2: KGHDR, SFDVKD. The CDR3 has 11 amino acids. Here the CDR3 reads CATSANYGYTF. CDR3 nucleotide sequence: TGTGCCACCAGTGCTAACTATGGCTACACCTTC.

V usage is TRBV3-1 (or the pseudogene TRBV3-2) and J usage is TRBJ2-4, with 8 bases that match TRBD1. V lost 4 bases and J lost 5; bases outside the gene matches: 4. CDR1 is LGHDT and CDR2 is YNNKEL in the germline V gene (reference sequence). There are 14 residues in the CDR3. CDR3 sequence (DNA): TGTGCCAGCAGCCCAGACAGGGGCCAAAACATTCAGTACTTC. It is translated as CASSPDRGQNIQYF.

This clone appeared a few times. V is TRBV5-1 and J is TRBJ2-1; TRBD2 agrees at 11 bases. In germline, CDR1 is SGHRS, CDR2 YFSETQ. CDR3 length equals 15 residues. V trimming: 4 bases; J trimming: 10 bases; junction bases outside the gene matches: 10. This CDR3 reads CASSQTSGSGGEQFF. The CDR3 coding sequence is TGCGCCAGCAGCCAAACTAGCGGGAGCGGTGGCGAGCAGTTCTTC. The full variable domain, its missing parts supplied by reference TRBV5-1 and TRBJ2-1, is KAGVTQTPRYLIKTRGQQVTLSCSPISGHRSVSWYQQTPGQGLQFLFEYFSETQRNKGNFPGRFSGRQFSNSRSEMNVSTLELGDSALYLCASSQTSGSGGEQFFGPGTRLTVL.

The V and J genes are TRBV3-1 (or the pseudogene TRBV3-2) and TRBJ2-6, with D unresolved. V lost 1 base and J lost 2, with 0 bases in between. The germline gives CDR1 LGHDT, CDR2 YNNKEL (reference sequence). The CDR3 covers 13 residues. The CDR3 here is CASSQAGANVLTF. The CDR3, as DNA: TGTGCCAGCAGCCAAGCTGGGGCCAACGTCCTGACTTTC.